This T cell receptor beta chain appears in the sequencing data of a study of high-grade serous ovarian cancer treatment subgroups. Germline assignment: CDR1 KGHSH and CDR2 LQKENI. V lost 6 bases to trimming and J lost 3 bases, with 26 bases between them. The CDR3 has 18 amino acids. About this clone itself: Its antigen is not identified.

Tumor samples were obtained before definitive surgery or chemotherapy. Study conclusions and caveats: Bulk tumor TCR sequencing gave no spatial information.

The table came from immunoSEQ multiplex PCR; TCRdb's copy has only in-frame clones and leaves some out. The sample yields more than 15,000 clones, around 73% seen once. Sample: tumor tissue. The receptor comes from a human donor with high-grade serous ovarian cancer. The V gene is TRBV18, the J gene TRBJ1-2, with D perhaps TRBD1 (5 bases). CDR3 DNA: TGTGCCAGCTCGTCCAATGGGCCAGGGACGGGATTCCACTATGGCTACACCTTC. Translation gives CASSSNGPGTGFHYGYTF.